A single sample gave rise to the 21 T cell receptor beta chains below, sequenced in a study of blood T cell repertoires in COVID-19 (dated by TCRdb to the early 2020s). The library was produced with the immunoSEQ multiplex PCR assay. What TCRdb holds here is the immuneACCESS table cut down to in-frame rearrangements. Part of the clones is not present; checked against another copy, under half of the missing clones reflect an unresolved V gene, and the others are unexplained. The sample table lists about 300,000 clones, approximately 88% of them with a count of one. The ten biggest clones cover around 1.7% of the sample. The material sequenced was PBMCs or T cells enriched from blood (not recorded which). All receptors come from a woman between 35 and 50 years old who had recovered from COVID-19.

This chain uses TRBV28 with TRBJ2-2; TRBD1 aligns across 10 bases. V was pared by 6 bases and J by 7 bases, with 5 bases of the junction left unmatched. The germline CDR1 and CDR2 sequences are MDHEN and SYDVKM. CDR3 length: 14 amino acids. The CDR3 DNA reads TGTGCCAGCAGGGGGACAGGGGAATACGGGGAGCTGTTTTTT. Its translation: CASRGTGEYGELFF. Combining the CDR3 with reference TRBV28 and TRBJ2-2 gives the whole variable domain DVKVTQSSRYLVKRTGEKVFLECVQDMDHENMFWYRQDPGLGLRLIYFSYDVKMKEKGDIPEGYSVSREKKERFSLILESASTNQTSMYLCASRGTGEYGELFFGEGSRLTVL.

The chain combines TRBV29-1 with TRBJ2-7; tentative D call: TRBD1 (6 bases). CDR1 and CDR2 from the germline V gene are SQVTM and ANQGSEA. Trimming shortened V by 5 bases and J by 2 bases, and 13 bases separated the two germline ends. This CDR3 has 13 residues. CDR3 nucleotide sequence: TGCAGCGTTACTGACAGGCGTACCTACGAGCAGTACTTC. It is translated as CSVTDRRTYEQYF.

This clone was observed a single time. The gene calls are TRBV5-1 and TRBJ2-3; 9 nucleotides match TRBD2. CDR1 is SGHRS, CDR2 YFSETQ, per germline. J was trimmed by 5 bases and V by 2 bases; bases with no gene match: 6. The CDR3 sequence is 15 residues long. This CDR3 reads CASSLGGRAIDTQYF. CDR3 nucleotides: TGCGCCAGCAGCTTAGGCGGGAGGGCCATAGATACGCAGTATTTT.

The chain has TRBV11-2 and TRBJ2-3, with 7 bases aligning to TRBD2. Germline assignment: CDR1 SGHAT and CDR2 FQNNGV. The V gene end was trimmed by 4 bases and the J gene end by 3 bases; junction bases not matched to a gene: 4. The CDR3 is 14 residues long. In DNA form, the CDR3 reads TGTGCCAGCAGCTCACGGACTAGGACAGATACGCAGTATTTT. Amino acid sequence: CASSSRTRTDTQYF.

The CDR3 loop reads CASSQVTRSYGYTF. The CDR3 bases are TGTGCCAGCAGCCAAGTCACCAGATCCTATGGCTACACCTTC. This chain uses TRBV3-1 (or the pseudogene TRBV3-2) with TRBJ1-2; D not certain. The CDR3 is made up of 14 amino acids. The V end was cut by 1 base, the J end by 4 bases, with 10 bases between. The V gene's germline CDR1 is LGHDT and CDR2 YNNKEL (reference sequence).

V and J are TRBV2 and TRBJ1-1; D perhaps matches TRBD1 (5 bases). The CDR3 consists of 12 residues. Looked up from germline, CDR1 is SNHLY and CDR2 is FYNNEI. The V and J ends lost 6 bases and 1 base respectively, with 6 bases between them. This chain's CDR3 is CASRGGNTEAFF. Written as DNA, the CDR3 is TGTGCCAGCAGGGGGGGGAACACTGAAGCTTTCTTT.

The V and J genes are TRBV7-9 and TRBJ1-2; tentatively, D is TRBD1 (6 bases). This CDR3 is built from 14 residues. Trimming shortened V by 6 bases and J by 4 bases, and 15 bases separated the two germline ends. Germline CDR1 and CDR2: SEHNR and FQNEAQ (reference sequence). The CDR3 spells CASSHTTGSYGYTF. The CDR3 DNA is TGTGCCAGCAGTCATACGACAGGATCCTATGGCTACACCTTC.

The CDR3 protein is CASTLSRASYEQYF. The CDR3 bases are TGTGCCAGCACCCTATCCAGGGCCTCCTACGAGCAGTACTTC. This sequence joins TRBV11-2 and TRBJ2-7; TRBD1 is a possible D gene (5 bases). The CDR3 has 14 amino acids. V lost 7 bases and J lost 0, with 13 bases in between. Germline V gene sequence: CDR1 SGHAT, CDR2 FQNNGV.

This chain uses TRBV12-3 or TRBV12-4 with TRBJ1-1; no definite D call. The V gene lost 2 bases and the J gene lost 4 bases, with 8 bases spanning the gap. The CDR3 spans 13 residues. In DNA form, the CDR3 reads TGTGCCAGCAGTTTAAGTTTGGCCACTGAAGCTTTCTTT. It yields the protein CASSLSLATEAFF.

This chain connects TRBV10-3 to TRBJ1-2, with D perhaps TRBD1 (6 bases). CDR3 size: 14 residues. V was clipped by 5 bases and J by 6 bases, with 16 bases between them. Germline CDR1 ENHRY, CDR2 SYGVKD. The CDR3 reads CAISPLGAENGYTF. The CDR3 nucleotides read TGTGCCATCAGTCCCTTGGGGGCAGAGAATGGCTACACCTTC.

The genes are TRBV5-1 and TRBJ2-7; D gene ambiguous. The CDR3 contains 13 residues. The germline V gene encodes CDR1 SGHRS and CDR2 YFSETQ. V was pared by 2 bases and J by 5 bases, with 11 bases between. The chain's CDR3 is CASSLSGPDEQYF. CDR3 DNA sequence: TGCGCCAGCAGCTTATCAGGCCCCGACGAGCAGTACTTC.

CDR3 sequence (DNA): TGTGCCAGCAGTGACCGTCCAGCTAGTTCACCCCTCCACTTT. Its translation: CASSDRPASSPLHF. The J gene is TRBJ1-6, the V gene TRBV6-1; D unclear. CDR1 MNHNS and CDR2 SASEGT come from the germline V gene. The CDR3 sequence is 14 residues long. Trimming cost V 3 bases and J 9 bases, with 12 bases left between them.

The chain joins TRBV28 to TRBJ2-7; maybe TRBD2 (5 bases). Trimming removed 3 bases from V and 5 bases from J, with 11 bases in between. The CDR3 has 13 residues. CDR1 is MDHEN, CDR2 SYDVKM, per germline. The CDR3 sequence is CASSFEGIHEQYF. Here the CDR3 DNA reads TGTGCCAGCAGTTTTGAGGGTATCCACGAGCAGTACTTC.

The J gene is TRBJ2-5, the V gene TRBV5-4; D might be TRBD2 (6 bases). The germline CDR1 and CDR2 sequences are SGHNT and YYREEE (reference sequence). Trimming cost V 0 bases and J 1 base, with 10 bases left between them. This CDR3 contains 15 residues. This chain's CDR3 is CASSLVGGAQETQYF. The CDR3, as DNA: TGTGCCAGCAGCTTGGTTGGCGGGGCCCAAGAGACCCAGTACTTC.

This chain uses TRBV30 with TRBJ2-3; 9 positions match TRBD2. Looked up from germline, CDR1 is GTSNPN and CDR2 is SVGIG (reference sequence). CDR3 length: 15 amino acids. The trim removed 1 base at V and 4 bases at J, leaving 6 bases unmatched. The CDR3 region is CAWSGRTSAADTQYF. CDR3 DNA: TGTGCCTGGAGTGGCCGGACTAGCGCAGCAGATACGCAGTATTTT.

The chain combines TRBV4-1 with TRBJ1-2, with a tentative D call TRBD1 (5 bases). V gave up 1 base and J gave up 8 bases, with 14 bases separating them. The CDR3 consists of 14 residues. CDR1 MGHRA and CDR2 YSYEKL come from the germline V gene. The CDR3 region is CASSQAWGDKGYTF. The CDR3 DNA sequence: TGCGCCAGCAGCCAAGCGTGGGGGGATAAAGGCTACACCTTC.

This chain connects TRBV6-5 to TRBJ2-1; D is unclear. The CDR3 has 14 amino acids. Germline CDR1 is MNHEY and CDR2 is SVGAGI. V shed 6 bases and J shed 7 bases, with 16 bases lying between them. The CDR3 sequence: CASSPPASGNEQFF. CDR3 DNA sequence: TGTGCCAGCAGCCCCCCGGCTAGTGGGAATGAGCAGTTCTTC.

The V call is TRBV5-1, the J call TRBJ1-5, with D possibly TRBD1 on 5 matching bases. Between the trimmed V and J ends, which lost 0 bases and 6 bases, there was a span of 7 bases. The CDR3 has 13 residues. Germline assignment: CDR1 SGHRS and CDR2 YFSETQ. The CDR3 sequence: CASSLEGFQPQHF. DNA for the CDR3: TGCGCCAGCAGCTTGGAGGGGTTTCAGCCCCAGCATTTT.

The chain couples TRBV5-1 to TRBJ1-4, with TRBD1 matching 7 bases. Germline V gene sequence: CDR1 SGHRS, CDR2 YFSETQ. This CDR3 is 15 amino acids long. Unmatched junction bases numbered 8, after V lost 5 bases and J lost 4 bases. The CDR3 sequence: CASRAVGQLNEKLFF. CDR3 nucleotides: TGCGCCAGCAGGGCGGTGGGACAGCTTAATGAAAAACTGTTTTTT.

V gene TRBV14 combines with J gene TRBJ2-5; 8 bases are shared with TRBD2. V was pared by 4 bases and J by 5 bases, with 18 bases of the junction left unmatched. There are 18 residues in the CDR3. Germline values: CDR1 SGHDN, CDR2 FVKESK. This chain's CDR3 is CASSPRGTGGPKRETQYF. Written as DNA, the CDR3 is TGTGCCAGCAGCCCAAGGGGAACGGGAGGGCCGAAGCGGGAGACCCAGTACTTC. The whole variable domain, remainder taken from reference TRBV14 and TRBJ2-5, is EAGVTQFPSHSVIEKGQTVTLRCDPISGHDNLYWYRRVMGKEIKFLLHFVKESKQDESGMPNNRFLAERTGGTYSTLKVQPAELEDSGVYFCASSPRGTGGPKRETQYFGPGTRLLVL.

V gene TRBV6-5 combines with J gene TRBJ2-1, with a possible D match to TRBD2 (5 bases). V lost 5 bases and J lost 7, with 9 bases in between. The germline V gene encodes CDR1 MNHEY and CDR2 SVGAGI. This CDR3 spans 12 amino acids. CDR3 DNA sequence: TGTGCCAGCAGTAGGACTCATAATGAGCAGTTCTTC. It is translated as CASSRTHNEQFF.